This T cell receptor beta chain originates from a study of blood T cell repertoires in COVID-19. Across the whole study: The cDNA or gDNA used as material had been derived from T cells, B-cell-depleted T cells, or PBMCs.

Trimming stripped 5 bases from V and 5 bases from J, with 15 bases between. Germline CDR1 is WSHSY and CDR2 is SAAADI. The CDR3 covers 14 residues. TCRdb keeps only in-frame clones here, not all; method: immunoSEQ multiplex PCR. Among approximately 180,000 clones listed, approximately 90% were seen once. This receptor was obtained from a woman in her 50s with acute or convalescent COVID-19. The rearrangement uses TRBV10-2 and TRBJ2-5; D is perhaps TRBD2 (6 bases). Source material: peripheral blood. This CDR3 reads CASSPGTVGETQYF. CDR3 DNA sequence: TGCGCCAGCAGTCCTGGGACTGTCGGGGAGACCCAGTACTTC.